These T cell receptor beta chains were read from a single sample in a study of blood T cell repertoires in COVID-19. Profiling relied on immunoSEQ multiplex PCR, and the TCRdb table lists in-frame clones only, not all of them. The sample consists of about 51,000 clones, 75% to 90% of them appearing once. Input material: peripheral blood. These receptors all come from a man in his 60s with acute or convalescent COVID-19. Both conserved end residues are part of each CDR3. The order of the fields is clone size, V gene, D gene, J gene, CDR3 DNA, CDR3 protein. A D gene is named only where the DNA matches it firmly. Only part of the rows carry a size: once, few, many, or a class if the clone is expanded.

>once|TRBV11-1|NA|TRBJ2-2
TGTGCCAGCAGCTTAGGACTAGAAGCAACCGGGGAGCTGTTTTTT
CASSLGLEATGELFF
>NA|TRBV19|NA|TRBJ2-1
TGTGCCAGTAGTACGGGGAGGAGGGAAGTACAGGATGAGCAGTTCTTC
CASSTGRREVQDEQFF
>NA|TRBV9|NA|TRBJ2-5
TGTGCCAGCAGCGTAGGCGCGGGTGGTGGGGTCCAAGAGACCCAGTACTTC
CASSVGAGGGVQETQYF
>NA|TRBV5-4|NA|TRBJ2-3
TGTGCCAGCAGCTTCCCGAGTCAGGGTGCCACAGATACGCAGTATTTT
CASSFPSQGATDTQYF
>NA|TRBV5-6|TRBD1|TRBJ1-2
TGTGCCAGCAGCGGGGACAGAACTAACTATGGCTACACCTTC
CASSGDRTNYGYTF
>NA|TRBV5-4|TRBD1|TRBJ2-2
TGTGCCAGCAGCCAAGGACAGGGGGCTTCCACCGGGGAGCTGTTTTTT
CASSQGQGASTGELFF
>NA|TRBV19|TRBD1|TRBJ1-5
TGTGCCAGTTGGACAGGGGGCAAAAGCAATCAGCCCCAGCATTTT
CASWTGGKSNQPQHF
>NA|TRBV5-4|TRBD1|TRBJ1-4
TGTGCCAGCACAAGCAGGGGGGCTAATGAAAAACTGTTTTTT
CASTSRGANEKLFF
>NA|TRBV11-1|TRBD1|TRBJ2-1
TGTGCCAGCAGCCCCGGGACAGGGAGCTCCTACAATGAGCAGTTCTTC
CASSPGTGSSYNEQFF
>NA|TRBV2|TRBD1|TRBJ1-6
TGTGCCATCGGGGACAGCTATAATTCACCCCTCCACTTT
CAIGDSYNSPLHF
>NA|TRBV18|NA|TRBJ2-5
TGTGCCAGCTCACCTGCGGGATCACAAGAGACCCAGTACTTC
CASSPAGSQETQYF
>NA|TRBV9|NA|TRBJ1-1
TGTGCCAGCAGCGTAGGTGGTATCAGCACTGAAGCTTTCTTT
CASSVGGISTEAFF
>NA|TRBV19|NA|TRBJ1-1
TGTGCCAGTAGTATACAGGGAGGCACTGAAGCTTTCTTT
CASSIQGGTEAFF
>NA|TRBV4-2|NA|TRBJ2-3
TGTGCCAGCAGCCAAGAGTGGGGGCTCACAGATACGCAGTATTTT
CASSQEWGLTDTQYF